This T cell receptor (beta chain) was profiled in a study of long-term antiretroviral therapy in people with HIV. Cryopreserved PBMC numbered about 1-10 million per sample before DNA extraction. At survey level, the immunoSEQ assay was run in its v3.0 version. Per sample, sequencing targeted roughly 40,000-55,000 T-cell genomes. The assay was immunoSEQ multiplex PCR, and TCRdb's table has in-frame clones only and misses some. Among 19,000 or so clones listed, less than 85% were seen once. The germline CDR1 and CDR2 sequences are SGHKS and YYEKEE (reference sequence). V shed 0 bases and J shed 7 bases, with 14 bases lying between them. The CDR3 has 14 residues.

The rearrangement links TRBV5-5 to TRBJ2-7; D unclear. This TCR was recovered from a man aged 18 to 29 with HIV. The specimen comprised unsorted PBMCs, sampled 0.9 years after starting antiretroviral therapy. The CDR3 DNA reads TGTGCCAGCAGCTTGGGAGGCGGCTTGCGAGAGCAGTACTTC. It encodes CASSLGGGLREQYF.